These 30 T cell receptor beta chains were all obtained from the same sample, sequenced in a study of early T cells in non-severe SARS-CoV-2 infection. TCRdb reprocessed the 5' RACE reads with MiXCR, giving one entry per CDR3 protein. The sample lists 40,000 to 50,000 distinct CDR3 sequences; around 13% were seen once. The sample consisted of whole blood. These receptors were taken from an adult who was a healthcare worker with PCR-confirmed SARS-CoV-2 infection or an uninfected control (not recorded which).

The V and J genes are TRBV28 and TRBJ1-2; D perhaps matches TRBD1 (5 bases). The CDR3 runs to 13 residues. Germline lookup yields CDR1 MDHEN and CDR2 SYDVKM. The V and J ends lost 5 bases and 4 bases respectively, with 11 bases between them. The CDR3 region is CASSGTESYGYTF. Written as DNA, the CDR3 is TGTGCCAGCAGTGGGACGGAATCCTATGGCTACACCTTC.

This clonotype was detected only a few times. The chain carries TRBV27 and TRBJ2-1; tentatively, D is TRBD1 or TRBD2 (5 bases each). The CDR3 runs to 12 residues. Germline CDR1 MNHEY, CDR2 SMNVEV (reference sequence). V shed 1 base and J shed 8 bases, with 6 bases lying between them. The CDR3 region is CASSLLGDEQFF. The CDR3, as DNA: TGTGCCAGCAGTTTATTGGGGGATGAGCAGTTCTTC.

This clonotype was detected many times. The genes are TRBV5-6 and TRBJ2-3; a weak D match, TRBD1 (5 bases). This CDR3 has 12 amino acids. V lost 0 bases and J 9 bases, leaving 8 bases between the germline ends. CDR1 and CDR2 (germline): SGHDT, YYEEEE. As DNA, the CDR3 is TGTGCCAGCAGCTTGGGGACACTGACGCAGTATTTT. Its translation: CASSLGTLTQYF.

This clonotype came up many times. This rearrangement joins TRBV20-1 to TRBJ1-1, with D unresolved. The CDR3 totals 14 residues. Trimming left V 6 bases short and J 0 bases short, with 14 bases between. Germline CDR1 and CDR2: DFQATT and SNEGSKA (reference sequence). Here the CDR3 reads CSAQRVEMNTEAFF. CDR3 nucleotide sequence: TGCAGTGCCCAAAGGGTCGAGATGAACACTGAAGCTTTCTTT.

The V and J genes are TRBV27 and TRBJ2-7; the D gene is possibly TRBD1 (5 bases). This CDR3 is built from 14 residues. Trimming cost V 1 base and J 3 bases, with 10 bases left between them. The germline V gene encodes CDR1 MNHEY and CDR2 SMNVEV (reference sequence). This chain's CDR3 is CASSLWQGDYEQYF. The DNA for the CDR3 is TGTGCCAGCAGTTTATGGCAGGGTGACTACGAGCAGTACTTC.

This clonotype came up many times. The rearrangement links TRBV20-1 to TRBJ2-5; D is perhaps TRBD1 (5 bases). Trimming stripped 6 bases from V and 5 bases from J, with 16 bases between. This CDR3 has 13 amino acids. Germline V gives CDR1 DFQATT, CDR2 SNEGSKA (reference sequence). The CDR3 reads CSATLTVAETQYF. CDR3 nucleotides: TGCAGTGCCACCCTGACAGTGGCGGAGACCCAGTACTTC.

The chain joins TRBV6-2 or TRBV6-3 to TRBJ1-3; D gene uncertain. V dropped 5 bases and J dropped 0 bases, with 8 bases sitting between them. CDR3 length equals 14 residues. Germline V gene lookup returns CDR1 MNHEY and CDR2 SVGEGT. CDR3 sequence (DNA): TGTGCCAGCAGTGGACGGAACTCTGGAAACACCATATATTTT. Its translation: CASSGRNSGNTIYF.

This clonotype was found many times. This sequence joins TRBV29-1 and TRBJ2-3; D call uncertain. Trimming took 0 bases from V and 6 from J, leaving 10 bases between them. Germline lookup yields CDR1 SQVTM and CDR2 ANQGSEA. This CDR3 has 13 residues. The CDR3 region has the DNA TGCAGCGTTGAAGATCCCCCTGCGGATACGCAGTATTTT. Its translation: CSVEDPPADTQYF.

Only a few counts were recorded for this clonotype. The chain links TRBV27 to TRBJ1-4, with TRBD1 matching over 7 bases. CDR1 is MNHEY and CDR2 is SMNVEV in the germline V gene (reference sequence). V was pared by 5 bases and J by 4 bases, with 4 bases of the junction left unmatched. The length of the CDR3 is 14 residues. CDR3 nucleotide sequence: TGTGCCAGCAGTAAGACAGGGAGTAATGAAAAACTGTTTTTT. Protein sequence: CASSKTGSNEKLFF.

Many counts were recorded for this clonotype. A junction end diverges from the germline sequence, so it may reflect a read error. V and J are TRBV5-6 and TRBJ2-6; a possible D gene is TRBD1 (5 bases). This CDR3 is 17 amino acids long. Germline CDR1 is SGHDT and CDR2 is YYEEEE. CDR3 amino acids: CASSLVSRYSGANVLIF. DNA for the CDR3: TGTGCCAGCAGCTTGGTCAGTCGCTACTCTGGGGCCAACGTCCTGATTTTC.

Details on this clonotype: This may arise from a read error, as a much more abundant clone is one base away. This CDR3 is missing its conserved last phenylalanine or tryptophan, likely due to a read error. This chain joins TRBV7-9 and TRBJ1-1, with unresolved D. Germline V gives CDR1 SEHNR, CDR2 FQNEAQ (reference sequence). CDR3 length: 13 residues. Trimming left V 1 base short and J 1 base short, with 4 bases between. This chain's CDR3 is CASSLGQNTEAFS. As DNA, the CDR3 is TGTGCCAGCAGCTTAGGCCAGAACACTGAAGCTTTCTCT.

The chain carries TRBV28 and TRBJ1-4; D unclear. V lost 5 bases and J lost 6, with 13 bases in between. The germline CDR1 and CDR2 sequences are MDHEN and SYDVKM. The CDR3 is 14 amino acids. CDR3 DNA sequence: TGTGCCAGCAGTAGGGCGGCTGGGGATGAAAAACTGTTTTTT. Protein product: CASSRAAGDEKLFF.

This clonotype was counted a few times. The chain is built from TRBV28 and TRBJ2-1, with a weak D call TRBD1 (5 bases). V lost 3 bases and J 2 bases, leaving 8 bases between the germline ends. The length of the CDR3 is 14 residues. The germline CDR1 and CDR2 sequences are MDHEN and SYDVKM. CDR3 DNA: TGTGCCAGCAGTTTTCAGGGCGCCTACAATGAGCAGTTCTTC. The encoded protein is CASSFQGAYNEQFF.

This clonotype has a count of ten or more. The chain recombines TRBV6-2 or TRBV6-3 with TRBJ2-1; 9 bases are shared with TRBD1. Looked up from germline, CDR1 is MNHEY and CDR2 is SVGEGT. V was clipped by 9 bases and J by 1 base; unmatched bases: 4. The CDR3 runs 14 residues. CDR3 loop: CASNRGPSYNEQFF. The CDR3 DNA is TGTGCCAGTAACAGGGGGCCTTCCTACAATGAGCAGTTCTTC.

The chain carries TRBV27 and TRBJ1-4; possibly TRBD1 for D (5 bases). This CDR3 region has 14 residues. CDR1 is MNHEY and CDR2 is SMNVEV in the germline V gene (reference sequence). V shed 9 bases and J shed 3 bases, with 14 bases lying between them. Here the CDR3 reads CASKTTAANEKLFF. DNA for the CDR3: TGTGCCAGTAAGACGACAGCCGCTAATGAAAAACTGTTTTTT.

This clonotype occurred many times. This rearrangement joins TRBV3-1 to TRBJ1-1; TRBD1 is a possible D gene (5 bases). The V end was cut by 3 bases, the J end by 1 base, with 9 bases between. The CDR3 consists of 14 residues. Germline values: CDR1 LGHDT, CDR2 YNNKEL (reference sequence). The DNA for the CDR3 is TGTGCCAGCAGCCAGGGGACGGGGAACACTGAAGCTTTCTTT. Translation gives CASSQGTGNTEAFF.

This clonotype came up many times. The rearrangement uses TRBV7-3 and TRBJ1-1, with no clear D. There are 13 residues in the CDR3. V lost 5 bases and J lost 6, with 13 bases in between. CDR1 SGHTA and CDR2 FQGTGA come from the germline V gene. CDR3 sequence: CASSLDVLSEAFF. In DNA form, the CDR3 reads TGTGCCAGCAGCCTGGACGTCCTCTCTGAAGCTTTCTTT.

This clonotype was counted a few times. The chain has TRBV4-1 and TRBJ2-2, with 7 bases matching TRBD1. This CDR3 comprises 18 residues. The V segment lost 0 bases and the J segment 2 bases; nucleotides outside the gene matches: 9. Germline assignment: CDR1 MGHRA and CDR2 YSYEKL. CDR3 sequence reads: CASSQDEGAGRNTGELFF. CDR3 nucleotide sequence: TGCGCCAGCAGCCAAGATGAGGGGGCAGGGCGAAACACCGGGGAGCTGTTTTTT.

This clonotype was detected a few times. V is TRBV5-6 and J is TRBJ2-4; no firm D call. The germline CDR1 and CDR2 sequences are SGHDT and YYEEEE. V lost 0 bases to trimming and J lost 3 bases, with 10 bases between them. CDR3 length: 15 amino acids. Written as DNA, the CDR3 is TGTGCCAGCAGCTTGGCGGTGTTGGGCAAAAACATTCAGTACTTC. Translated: CASSLAVLGKNIQYF.

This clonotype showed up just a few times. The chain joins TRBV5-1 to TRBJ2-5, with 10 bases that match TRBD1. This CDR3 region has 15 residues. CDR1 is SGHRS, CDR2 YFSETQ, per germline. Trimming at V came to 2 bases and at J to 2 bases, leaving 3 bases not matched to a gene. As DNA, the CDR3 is TGCGCCAGCAGCTTAGGACAGGGGGGACAAGAGACCCAGTACTTC. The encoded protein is CASSLGQGGQETQYF.

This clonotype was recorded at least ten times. The CDR3 sequence: CASSGNGYTF. CDR3 DNA sequence: TGTGCCAGCTCGGGGAATGGCTACACCTTC. The genes are TRBV2 and TRBJ1-2; D remains ambiguous. The CDR3 runs 10 residues. V lost 8 bases, J lost 6 bases, and 7 bases lay in between. From germline, CDR1 is SNHLY and CDR2 FYNNEI. Supplemented by reference TRBV2 and TRBJ1-2, the full variable domain reads EPEVTQTPSHQVTQMGQEVILRCVPISNHLYFYWYRQILGQKVEFLVSFYNNEISEKSEIFDDQFSVERPDGSNFTLKIRSTKLEDSAMYFCASSGNGYTFGSGTRLTVV.

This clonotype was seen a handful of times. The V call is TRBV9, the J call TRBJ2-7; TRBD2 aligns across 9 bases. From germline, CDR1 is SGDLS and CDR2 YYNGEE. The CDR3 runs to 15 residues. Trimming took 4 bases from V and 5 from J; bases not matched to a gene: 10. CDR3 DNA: TGTGCCAGCAGCCTCGCGGGAGGGGGGGGCCACGAGCAGTACTTC. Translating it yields CASSLAGGGGHEQYF.

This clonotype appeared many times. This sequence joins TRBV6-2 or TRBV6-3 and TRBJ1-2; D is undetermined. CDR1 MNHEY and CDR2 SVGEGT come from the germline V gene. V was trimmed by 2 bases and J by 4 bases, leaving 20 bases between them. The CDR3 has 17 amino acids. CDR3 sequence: CASSYPGLEVRGYGYTF. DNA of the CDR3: TGTGCCAGCAGTTACCCCGGTTTGGAGGTTCGGGGCTATGGCTACACCTTC.

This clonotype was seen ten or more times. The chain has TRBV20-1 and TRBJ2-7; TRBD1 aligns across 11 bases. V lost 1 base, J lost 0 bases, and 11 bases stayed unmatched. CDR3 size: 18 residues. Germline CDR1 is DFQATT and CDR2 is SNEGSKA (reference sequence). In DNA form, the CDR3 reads TGCAGTGCTAGAGCGGACAGGGGGCTACGGTTCAGCTCCTACGAGCAGTACTTC. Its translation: CSARADRGLRFSSYEQYF.

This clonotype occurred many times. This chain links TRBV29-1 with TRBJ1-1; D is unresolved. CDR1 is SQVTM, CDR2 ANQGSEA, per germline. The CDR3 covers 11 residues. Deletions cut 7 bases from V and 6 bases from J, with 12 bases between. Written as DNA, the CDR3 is TGCAGCGGAAGACGGATCGCTGAAGCTTTCTTT. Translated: CSGRRIAEAFF. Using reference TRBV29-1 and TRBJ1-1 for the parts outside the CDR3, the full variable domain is SAVISQKPSRDICQRGTSLTIQCQVDSQVTMMFWYRQQPGQSLTLIATANQGSEATYESGFVIDKFPISRPNLTFSTLTVSNMSPEDSSIYLCSGRRIAEAFFGQGTRLTVV.

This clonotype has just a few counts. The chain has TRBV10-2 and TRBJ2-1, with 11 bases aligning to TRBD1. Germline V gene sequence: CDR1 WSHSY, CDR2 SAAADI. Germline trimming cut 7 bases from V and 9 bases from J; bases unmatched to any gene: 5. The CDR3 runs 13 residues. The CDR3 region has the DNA TGCGCCAGCAAGGGACAGGGGGAGGGTGAGCAGTTCTTC. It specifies CASKGQGEGEQFF.

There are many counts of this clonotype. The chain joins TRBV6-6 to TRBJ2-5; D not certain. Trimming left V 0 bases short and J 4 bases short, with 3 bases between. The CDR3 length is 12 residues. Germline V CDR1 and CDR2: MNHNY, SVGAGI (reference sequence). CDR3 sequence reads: CASSYSRETQYF. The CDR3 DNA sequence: TGTGCCAGCAGTTACTCGCGAGAGACCCAGTACTTC.

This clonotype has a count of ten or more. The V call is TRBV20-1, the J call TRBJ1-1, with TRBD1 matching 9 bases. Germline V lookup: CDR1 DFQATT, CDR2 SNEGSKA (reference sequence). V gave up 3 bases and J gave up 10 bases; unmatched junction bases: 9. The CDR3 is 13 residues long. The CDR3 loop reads CSARRGTGQGAFF. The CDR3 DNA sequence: TGCAGTGCTAGGCGGGGGACGGGACAGGGAGCTTTCTTT.

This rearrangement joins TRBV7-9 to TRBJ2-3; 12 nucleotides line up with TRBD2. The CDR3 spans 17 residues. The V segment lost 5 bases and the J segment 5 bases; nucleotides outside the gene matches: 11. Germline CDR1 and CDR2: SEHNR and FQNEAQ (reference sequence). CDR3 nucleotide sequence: TGTGCCAGCAGCGGGGCCAGACTAGCGGGAGTCCAAGATACGCAGTATTTT. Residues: CASSGARLAGVQDTQYF.

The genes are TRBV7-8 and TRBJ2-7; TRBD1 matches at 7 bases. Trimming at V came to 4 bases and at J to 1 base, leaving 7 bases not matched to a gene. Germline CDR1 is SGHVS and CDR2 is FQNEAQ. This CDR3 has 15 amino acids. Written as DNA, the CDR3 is TGTGCCAGCAGCTCGCTAGGGACAGTGTCCTACGAGCAGTACTTC. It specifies CASSSLGTVSYEQYF.